One sample yielded the 17 T cell receptor beta chains listed below, sequenced in a study of neurological immune-mediated disorders. TCRdb re-called the 5' RACE reads with MiXCR, one entry per CDR3 protein. The sample shows more than 30,000 distinct CDR3 sequences, roughly 13% of them seen only once. The sample's time point: technical triplicate 2. Sequencing was carried out using CD4+ T cells from blood. These receptors were obtained from a female donor with HTLV-1-associated myelopathy (HAM/TSP).

This clonotype was detected many times. The chain recombines TRBV11-2 with TRBJ2-2, with D maybe TRBD1 (6 bases). The germline V and J ends were trimmed by 0 bases and 5 bases, with 19 bases remaining between them. The germline gives CDR1 SGHAT, CDR2 FQNNGV. This CDR3 has 18 amino acids. CDR3 sequence: CASSLDRLAGVGTGELFF. The CDR3 bases are TGTGCCAGCAGCTTAGATAGGCTGGCAGGGGTCGGGACCGGGGAGCTGTTTTTT.

This clonotype was counted at least ten times. The chain joins TRBV5-1 to TRBJ2-3; a weak D match, TRBD2 (7 bases). V shed 0 bases and J shed 4 bases, with 12 bases lying between them. Per germline, CDR1 SGHRS and CDR2 YFSETQ. There are 15 residues in the CDR3. The CDR3 region is CASSLVGGGPDTQYF. The CDR3 bases are TGCGCCAGCAGCTTGGTTGGGGGGGGGCCAGATACGCAGTATTTT.

The CDR3 sequence: CSAIWGGGAHNEQFF. CDR3 coding DNA: TGCAGTGCAATCTGGGGCGGGGGGGCACACAATGAGCAGTTCTTC. The V gene is TRBV20-1, the J gene TRBJ2-1; the match to TRBD2 covers 9 bases. In germline, CDR1 is DFQATT, CDR2 SNEGSKA (reference sequence). V was clipped by 6 bases and J by 5 bases; unmatched bases: 11. CDR3 size: 15 residues.

This clonotype has a count of ten or more. This chain connects TRBV10-3 to TRBJ2-5, with D hard to call. Germline loops: CDR1 ENHRY, CDR2 SYGVKD. V was clipped by 7 bases and J by 5 bases, with 20 bases between them. The CDR3 totals 15 residues. As DNA, the CDR3 is TGTGCCATCATATCCCCGACACTTGCCTCCGAGACCCAGTACTTC. It translates to CAIISPTLASETQYF.

This clonotype was recorded at least ten times. The J gene is TRBJ2-5, the V gene TRBV15; possible D gene TRBD1, 6 bases. The CDR3 has 14 residues. Germline V gives CDR1 LNHNV, CDR2 YYDKDF (reference sequence). V lost 2 bases and J 4 bases, leaving 11 bases between the germline ends. In DNA, the CDR3 is TGTGCCACCAGCAGATATGGCAGGGGAGAGACCCAGTACTTC. This gives the protein CATSRYGRGETQYF.

This clonotype showed up many times. V and J are TRBV19 and TRBJ1-5, with D perhaps matching TRBD1 (5 bases). CDR3 length: 15 amino acids. Trimming stripped 5 bases from V and 2 bases from J, with 13 bases between. Looked up from germline, CDR1 is LNHDA and CDR2 is SQIVND (reference sequence). CDR3 amino acids: CASSPGSEGNQPQHF. In nucleotides, the CDR3 is TGTGCCAGTAGTCCAGGGAGTGAGGGCAATCAGCCCCAGCATTTT.

The CDR3 sequence is CASSVPHYEQYF. CDR3 DNA: TGTGCCAGCAGTGTTCCACACTACGAGCAGTACTTC. The rearrangement joins TRBV28 to TRBJ2-7; no reliable D call. Germline CDR1 MDHEN, CDR2 SYDVKM. This CDR3 has 12 residues. The V end lost 5 bases, the J end lost 3 bases, and 8 bases lay between the germline ends.

This clonotype was picked up many times. This chain connects TRBV25-1 to TRBJ1-1, with D unclear. CDR1 and CDR2 (germline): MGHDK, SYGVNS. This CDR3 is 12 amino acids long. Between the trimmed V and J ends, which lost 3 bases and 1 base, there was a span of 3 bases. This CDR3 reads CASSDWNTEAFF. The DNA of the CDR3 is TGTGCCAGCAGTGATTGGAACACTGAAGCTTTCTTT.

The V and J genes are TRBV10-1 and TRBJ1-4; D is uncertain. Germline V gene sequence: CDR1 WNHNN, CDR2 SYGVQD (reference sequence). This CDR3 is 13 amino acids long. V was trimmed by 6 bases and J by 6 bases, leaving 11 bases between them. The CDR3 nucleotides read TGCGCCAGCAGCCCCGCAGCGGATGAAAAACTGTTTTTT. This codes for CASSPAADEKLFF.

This clonotype appeared many times. The chain has TRBV5-1 and TRBJ2-5, with 11 bases matching TRBD2. The germline CDR1 and CDR2 sequences are SGHRS and YFSETQ. The CDR3 is 14 residues long. With 0 bases clipped from V and 7 bases from J, the junction kept 2 bases outside the gene matches. CDR3 bases: TGCGCCAGCAGCTTGGAAACTAGCGGGGGGACCCAGTACTTC. Residues: CASSLETSGGTQYF.

The chain combines TRBV20-1 with TRBJ1-1, with 12 nucleotides matching TRBD1. The CDR3 runs 18 residues. The junction had 11 bases not matched to a gene; V was cut back by 0 bases and J by 3 bases. Germline V CDR1 and CDR2: DFQATT, SNEGSKA (reference sequence). This CDR3 is CSARDPSGTGGVDTEAFF. As DNA, the CDR3 is TGCAGTGCTAGAGATCCGTCAGGGACAGGGGGCGTGGACACTGAAGCTTTCTTT.

This clonotype appeared many times. The CDR3 DNA sequence: TGCGCCAGCAGCCAAGATCAGGGTTTCGGGTGGAACAATGAGCAGTTCTTC. This gives the protein CASSQDQGFGWNNEQFF. The J gene is TRBJ2-1, the V gene TRBV4-1; possible D gene TRBD1, 5 bases. CDR3 length: 17 residues. Germline V CDR1 and CDR2: MGHRA, YSYEKL. V lost 0 bases and J lost 5, with 17 bases in between.

This clonotype was recorded many times. The rearrangement uses TRBV7-2 and TRBJ2-1; no firm D call. Trimming left V 5 bases short and J 9 bases short, with 23 bases between. CDR1 is SGHTA, CDR2 FQGNSA, per germline. This CDR3 comprises 16 residues. CDR3 bases: TGTGCCAGCAGCCGACTCAGGTCAGTGGGGAATTCTGAGCAGTTCTTC. Amino acids: CASSRLRSVGNSEQFF.

This clonotype is medium-sized (0.01 to 0.1%) by share. The chain recombines TRBV7-2 with TRBJ2-3; 11 bases map to TRBD2. This CDR3 is built from 18 residues. Germline CDR1 reads SGHTA; CDR2 reads FQGNSA. V gave up 5 bases and J gave up 4 bases; unmatched junction bases: 14. The CDR3 DNA is TGTGCCAGCAGCCCTCTAGCGGGGGGTCCATGGAGCTCAGATACGCAGTATTTT. This encodes CASSPLAGGPWSSDTQYF.

This clonotype was counted ten times or more. V and J are TRBV7-2 and TRBJ2-1, with 14 bases matching TRBD2. CDR3 length: 15 residues. The V gene's germline CDR1 is SGHTA and CDR2 FQGNSA. After removal of 4 bases from V and 4 bases from J, the junction contained 0 bases not matched to a gene. CDR3 loop: CASSWTSGGYNEQFF. The CDR3 nucleotides read TGTGCCAGCAGCTGGACTAGCGGGGGGTACAATGAGCAGTTCTTC.

This clonotype showed up many times. The rearrangement links TRBV7-2 to TRBJ1-1, with D possibly TRBD1 on 6 matching bases. Germline-derived CDR1 and CDR2 are SGHTA and FQGNSA. V shed 5 bases and J shed 4 bases, with 17 bases lying between them. The CDR3 contains 15 residues. The chain's CDR3 is CASSVKGRGSTEAFF. In DNA form, the CDR3 reads TGTGCCAGCAGCGTCAAGGGCAGGGGCTCCACTGAAGCTTTCTTT.

To note about this clonotype: Relative to the germline gene, one junction end is altered; a read error may explain this. The CDR3 region has the DNA TGTTCTAGCAGCCCCGTGGACACTAACTATGGCCACACCTTC. It specifies CSSSPVDTNYGHTF. The chain employs TRBV5-5 and TRBJ1-2; a weak D match, TRBD1 (5 bases). Per germline, CDR1 SGHKS and CDR2 YYEKEE (reference sequence). This CDR3 has 14 amino acids.